The 21 T cell receptor beta chains listed next were all sequenced from one sample in a study of blood T cell repertoires in COVID-19 (dated by TCRdb to the early 2020s). The protocol used for the library was the immunoSEQ multiplex PCR assay. What TCRdb holds here is the immuneACCESS table cut down to in-frame rearrangements. Part of the clones is not present; checked against another copy, under half of the missing clones reflect an unresolved V gene, and the others are unexplained. The sample table holds about 260,000 clones, of which about 86% were seen once. 4.1% of the sample rests with the top ten. The sequenced sample consisted of PBMCs or T cells enriched from blood (not recorded which). These receptors originate from a man under 40 with acute COVID-19.

The gene calls are TRBV28 and TRBJ2-1; no firm D call. Trimming took off 7 bases at V and 10 bases at J, with 14 bases between the two ends. The CDR3 totals 12 residues. Germline lookup yields CDR1 MDHEN and CDR2 SYDVKM. The CDR3 DNA follows: TGTGCCAGCATCACCGGGTTGAGAGAGCAGTTCTTC. Translation gives CASITGLREQFF.

The chain has TRBV27 and TRBJ1-2; D is uncertain. Trimming left V 4 bases short and J 5 bases short, with 17 bases between. The CDR3 has 15 amino acids. Germline loops: CDR1 MNHEY, CDR2 SMNVEV (reference sequence). CDR3 sequence (DNA): TGTGCCAGCAGTTCCACTCCGACGAGAGCGTATGGCTACACCTTC. Its translation is CASSSTPTRAYGYTF.

In the case of this clone: One end of the junction is discordant with germline, which a read error may explain. This chain links TRBV5-1 with TRBJ2-1; 13 bases are a match to TRBD2. Germline CDR1 is SGHRS and CDR2 is YFSETQ. There are 15 residues in the CDR3. The CDR3 DNA follows: TGTGCCAGCAGCTTCACTAGCGGGAGGGCTCTTGAGCAGTTCTTC. This sequence encodes CASSFTSGRALEQFF.

This clone was found a few times. The chain couples TRBV19 to TRBJ2-2; no clear D. Germline V CDR1 and CDR2: LNHDA, SQIVND (reference sequence). V was trimmed by 1 base and J by 1 base, leaving 7 bases between them. There are 15 residues in the CDR3. CDR3 in amino acids: CASSIGSGNTGELFF. CDR3 bases: TGTGCCAGTAGTATAGGCTCAGGGAACACCGGGGAGCTGTTTTTT. Supplemented by reference TRBV19 and TRBJ2-2, the full variable domain reads DGGITQSPKYLFRKEGQNVTLSCEQNLNHDAMYWYRQDPGQGLRLIYYSQIVNDFQKGDIAEGYSVSREKKESFPLTVTSAQKNPTAFYLCASSIGSGNTGELFFGEGSRLTVL.

The genes are TRBV14 and TRBJ1-1; D not resolved. V was clipped by 4 bases and J by 6 bases, with 12 bases between them. In germline, CDR1 is SGHDN, CDR2 FVKESK. There are 13 residues in the CDR3. CDR3 in DNA: TGTGCCAGCAGCCTCAGACAATTGGCTGAAGCTTTCTTT. It translates to CASSLRQLAEAFF.

In this sample, this clone turned up once. The rearrangement links TRBV5-1 to TRBJ1-2, with TRBD1 matching over 8 bases. Germline V CDR1 and CDR2: SGHRS, YFSETQ. The CDR3 has 13 residues. V dropped 4 bases and J dropped 4; count of bases not matched to a gene: 3. This CDR3 is CASSIGQGYGYTF. The DNA for the CDR3 is TGCGCCAGCAGCATCGGACAGGGCTATGGCTACACCTTC. The full variable domain, rest sourced from reference TRBV5-1 and TRBJ1-2, is KAGVTQTPRYLIKTRGQQVTLSCSPISGHRSVSWYQQTPGQGLQFLFEYFSETQRNKGNFPGRFSGRQFSNSRSEMNVSTLELGDSALYLCASSIGQGYGYTFGSGTRLTVV.

This clone was detected only a few times. The chain carries TRBV19 and TRBJ2-3, with TRBD2 identical over 9 bases. The CDR3 is 17 amino acids. Trimming took 0 bases from V and 2 from J; bases not matched to a gene: 6. Germline CDR1 reads LNHDA; CDR2 reads SQIVND (reference sequence). The CDR3, as DNA: TGTGCCAGTAGTATAGAGGGACTAGCCGCGTACACAGATACGCAGTATTTT. Residues: CASSIEGLAAYTDTQYF.

This clone was seen more than once but under ten times. The DNA of the CDR3 is TGTGCCAGCAGCACAGGGGCTACCACCGGGGAGCTGTTTTTT. This gives the protein CASSTGATTGELFF. This chain uses TRBV6-4 with TRBJ2-2; 7 bases map to TRBD1. J gave up 4 bases and V 6 bases, and 5 bases lay outside the gene matches. This CDR3 region has 14 residues. Germline loops: CDR1 MRHNA, CDR2 SNTAGT.

This chain connects TRBV5-6 to TRBJ1-2; TRBD1 aligns across 9 bases. V lost 0 bases and J lost 8; bases outside the gene matches: 5. The CDR3 length is 14 residues. The germline V gene has CDR1 SGHDT and CDR2 YYEEEE. CDR3 sequence reads: CASSLGLDRGGYTF. CDR3 coding DNA: TGTGCCAGCAGCTTGGGTCTGGACAGGGGCGGCTACACCTTC.

The V call is TRBV2, the J call TRBJ2-3, with D tentatively TRBD2 (5 bases). Trimming cost V 4 bases and J 6 bases, with 11 bases left between them. This CDR3 has 13 residues. Germline lookup yields CDR1 SNHLY and CDR2 FYNNEI. In nucleotides, the CDR3 is TGTGCCAGCAGTGCCGGGAAAGGGGATACGCAGTATTTT. It specifies CASSAGKGDTQYF. Complete variable domain (other parts from reference TRBV2 and TRBJ2-3): EPEVTQTPSHQVTQMGQEVILRCVPISNHLYFYWYRQILGQKVEFLVSFYNNEISEKSEIFDDQFSVERPDGSNFTLKIRSTKLEDSAMYFCASSAGKGDTQYFGPGTRLTVL.

This clone was recorded only once. The rearrangement links TRBV19 to TRBJ1-2; possible D gene TRBD1, 6 bases. Germline assignment: CDR1 LNHDA and CDR2 SQIVND (reference sequence). The CDR3 contains 14 residues. V lost 3 bases and J 4 bases, leaving 12 bases between the germline ends. The CDR3 DNA reads TGTGCCAGTAGTATTGGTGGACAGCTCTATGGCTACACCTTC. This gives the protein CASSIGGQLYGYTF.

The chain has TRBV6-5 and TRBJ1-6; D is possibly TRBD1 (6 bases). V lost 5 bases to trimming and J lost 5 bases, with 10 bases between them. CDR1 and CDR2 from the germline V gene are MNHEY and SVGAGI. The CDR3 runs 14 residues. The CDR3 protein is CASSTQGNNSPLHF. Here the CDR3 DNA reads TGTGCCAGCAGTACCCAGGGGAATAATTCACCCCTCCACTTT.

To note about this clone: The junction departs from germline at one end; a sequencing error may be responsible. V and J are TRBV6-1 and TRBJ1-5, with 7 bases lining up with TRBD1. Germline V gene data show CDR1 as MNHNS and CDR2 as SASEGT. CDR3 length: 16 amino acids. As DNA, the CDR3 is TGTGCCAGCAGTCAAGCACAGGGGACCTCCAATCAGCCCCAGCATTTT. Amino acid sequence: CASSQAQGTSNQPQHF.

V and J are TRBV11-2 and TRBJ2-5, with D perhaps TRBD2 (6 bases). Trimming cost V 6 bases and J 1 base, with 12 bases left between them. Germline-derived CDR1 and CDR2 are SGHAT and FQNNGV. The CDR3 covers 14 residues. The CDR3 DNA sequence: TGTGCCAGCAGTCCCACGACTAGCCAAGAGACCCAGTACTTC. Amino acid sequence: CASSPTTSQETQYF.

This clone was counted between two and nine times. V and J are TRBV6-5 and TRBJ2-5, with D possibly matching TRBD2 (6 bases). From germline, CDR1 is MNHEY and CDR2 SVGAGI. This CDR3 is 13 amino acids long. Trimming stripped 10 bases from V and 4 bases from J, with 16 bases between. CDR3 in DNA: TGTGCCACCCTCAAACGGGGGATAGAGACCCAGTACTTC. It yields the protein CATLKRGIETQYF.

The DNA of the CDR3 is TGTGCCAGCAGTGCAACGCAGGGCGGCACCGGGGAGCTGTTTTTT. It codes for CASSATQGGTGELFF. The rearrangement joins TRBV6-4 to TRBJ2-2; maybe TRBD1 (5 bases). The germline V gene has CDR1 MRHNA and CDR2 SNTAGT. This CDR3 region has 15 residues. Trimming took off 4 bases at V and 4 bases at J, with 13 bases between the two ends.

The chain combines TRBV6-5 with TRBJ1-2; 9 nucleotides agree with TRBD1. The CDR3 is made up of 14 amino acids. Trimming at V came to 2 bases and at J to 6 bases, leaving 4 bases not matched to a gene. Germline-derived CDR1 and CDR2 are MNHEY and SVGAGI. In DNA form, the CDR3 reads TGTGCCAGCAGTTACACCGGACAGGGGAATGGCTACACCTTC. It codes for CASSYTGQGNGYTF.

The chain is built from TRBV5-6 and TRBJ2-5, with D uncertain. Germline V gene lookup returns CDR1 SGHDT and CDR2 YYEEEE. V lost 0 bases to trimming and J lost 1 base, with 7 bases between them. CDR3 length: 14 amino acids. The CDR3 spells CASSLVNSQETQYF. Here the CDR3 DNA reads TGTGCCAGCAGCTTGGTTAACAGCCAAGAGACCCAGTACTTC.

The chain joins TRBV18 to TRBJ2-1, with 7 bases matching TRBD2. CDR1 is KGHSH and CDR2 is LQKENI in the germline V gene. V lost 4 bases, J lost 4 bases, and 7 bases stayed unmatched. CDR3 length equals 15 residues. CDR3 sequence: CASSLDPGGYNEQFF. The CDR3 DNA follows: TGTGCCAGCTCACTAGACCCGGGGGGTTACAATGAGCAGTTCTTC.

The V and J genes are TRBV6-6 and TRBJ2-2; the match to TRBD2 covers 9 bases. V lost 5 bases and J lost 7; bases outside the gene matches: 2. The CDR3 runs to 13 residues. Germline-derived CDR1 and CDR2 are MNHNY and SVGAGI (reference sequence). The CDR3 DNA reads TGTGCCAGCAGTACGACTAGCGGCGGGGAGCTGTTTTTT. Amino acid sequence: CASSTTSGGELFF.

V and J are TRBV19 and TRBJ1-5, with a tentative D call TRBD1 (6 bases). The CDR3 has 13 residues. Germline CDR1 is LNHDA and CDR2 is SQIVND (reference sequence). The V and J ends lost 7 bases and 6 bases respectively, with 13 bases between them. CDR3: CASTIQGAQPQHF. The CDR3 nucleotides are TGTGCCAGTACCATACAGGGAGCTCAGCCCCAGCATTTT.